This T cell receptor (beta chain) was captured by sequencing in a study of identical twins. This clonotype was found a few times. Its antigen remains unidentified. J was trimmed by 0 bases and V by 5 bases; bases with no gene match: 10. CDR1 and CDR2 (germline): SGHRS, YFSETQ. This CDR3 is 17 amino acids long. Each CDR3 protein gets one entry after TCRdb re-called the 5' RACE reads with MiXCR. The data hold about 240,000 distinct CDR3 sequences, with about an eighth observed a single time. Study results and caveats: Excess twin sharing in beta out-of-frame sequences was weaker. High-abundance cord blood beta clonotypes had fewer insertions; memory repertoires showed none.

The same data also went into a second study, on yellow fever vaccine responses in identical twins.

The chain employs TRBV5-1 and TRBJ1-1; 10 bases map to TRBD1. This sequence was found in a woman aged 18-29 years in good health. Sequencing was carried out using memory (CD45RO+) T cells sorted from blood. The DNA of the CDR3 is TGCGCCAGCAGGATGAAGACAGGGGGCGCGGTGAACACTGAAGCTTTCTTT. Protein sequence: CASRMKTGGAVNTEAFF.